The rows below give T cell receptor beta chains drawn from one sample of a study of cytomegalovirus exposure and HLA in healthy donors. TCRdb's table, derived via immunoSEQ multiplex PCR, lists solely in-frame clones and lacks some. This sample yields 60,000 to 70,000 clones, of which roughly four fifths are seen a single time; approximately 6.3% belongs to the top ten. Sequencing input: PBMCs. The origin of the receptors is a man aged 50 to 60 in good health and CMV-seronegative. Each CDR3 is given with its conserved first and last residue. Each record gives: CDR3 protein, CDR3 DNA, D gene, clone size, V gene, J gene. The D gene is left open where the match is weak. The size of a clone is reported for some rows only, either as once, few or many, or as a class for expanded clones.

CDR3: CASSHRQTDNQPQHF
DNA: TGTGCCAGCAGTCATAGACAGACCGACAATCAGCCCCAGCATTTT
D: NA
size: NA
V: TRBV6-1
J: TRBJ1-5

CDR3: CASSINRPEDGYTF
DNA: TGTGCCAGCTCCATAAACCGGCCGGAGGATGGCTACACCTTC
D: NA
size: once
V: TRBV28
J: TRBJ1-2

CDR3: CASSGDGRETQYF
DNA: TGTGCCAGCAGTGGTGACGGGAGGGAGACCCAGTACTTC
D: TRBD2
size: NA
V: TRBV6-5
J: TRBJ2-5

CDR3: CASSLPQGAGEKLFF
DNA: TGTGCCAGCAGTTTACCTCAGGGGGCGGGTGAAAAACTGTTTTTT
D: TRBD1
size: NA
V: TRBV28
J: TRBJ1-4

CDR3: CASSLDREYTGELFF
DNA: TGTGCCAGCAGCTTGGACAGGGAGTACACCGGGGAGCTGTTTTTT
D: TRBD1
size: NA
V: TRBV11-3
J: TRBJ2-2

CDR3: CASSLGPGREQYF
DNA: TGTGCCAGCAGCTTGGGCCCGGGGAGGGAGCAGTATTTT
D: TRBD2
size: few
V: TRBV7-9
J: TRBJ2-3

CDR3: CASSQGAAKNIQYF
DNA: TGCGCCAGCAGCCAAGGGGCAGCCAAAAACATTCAGTACTTC
D: NA
size: NA
V: TRBV4-3
J: TRBJ2-4

CDR3: CAFSGGETQYF
DNA: TGTGCCTTTAGCGGGGGTGAGACCCAGTACTTC
D: TRBD2
size: NA
V: TRBV30
J: TRBJ2-5

CDR3: CASSSSGSGMTGELFF
DNA: TGCGCCAGCAGCTCTAGCGGGAGCGGGATGACCGGGGAGCTGTTTTTT
D: TRBD2
size: NA
V: TRBV5-1
J: TRBJ2-2

CDR3: CASSSPATSGSGGRHEQFF
DNA: TGTGCCAGCAGCTCTCCAGCGACCAGCGGGAGCGGGGGAAGGCATGAGCAGTTCTTC
D: TRBD2
size: NA
V: TRBV11-2
J: TRBJ2-1

CDR3: CASSEARDRALNTEAFF
DNA: TGTGCCAGCAGCGAGGCCCGGGACAGGGCTTTGAACACTGAAGCTTTCTTT
D: TRBD1
size: few
V: TRBV9
J: TRBJ1-1

CDR3: CASSQSRDNYNEQFF
DNA: TGCGCCAGCAGTCAATCCAGAGACAACTACAATGAGCAGTTCTTC
D: NA
size: NA
V: TRBV23-1
J: TRBJ2-1

CDR3: CASSPGQGANTGELFF
DNA: TGTGCCAGCAGCCCCGGACAGGGGGCGAACACCGGGGAGCTGTTTTTT
D: TRBD1
size: NA
V: TRBV5-4
J: TRBJ2-2

CDR3: CASRGTSLNTGELFF
DNA: TGTGCTAGCAGGGGGACTTCCTTGAACACCGGGGAGCTGTTTTTT
D: NA
size: NA
V: TRBV7-7
J: TRBJ2-2